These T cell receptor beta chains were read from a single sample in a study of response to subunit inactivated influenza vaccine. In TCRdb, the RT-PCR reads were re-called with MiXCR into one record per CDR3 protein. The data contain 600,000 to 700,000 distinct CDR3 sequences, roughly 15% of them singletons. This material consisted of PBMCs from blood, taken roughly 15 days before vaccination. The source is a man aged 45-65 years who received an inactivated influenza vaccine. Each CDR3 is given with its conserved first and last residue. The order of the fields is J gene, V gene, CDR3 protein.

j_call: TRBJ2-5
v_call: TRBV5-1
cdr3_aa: CASSLAFLSQETQYF

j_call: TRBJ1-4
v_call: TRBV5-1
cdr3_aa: CASRRTVFNEKLFF

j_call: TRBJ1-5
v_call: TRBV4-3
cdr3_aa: CASSQGTGSGQPQHF

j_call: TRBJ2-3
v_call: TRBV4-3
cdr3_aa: CASSQKMPPPQRTQYF

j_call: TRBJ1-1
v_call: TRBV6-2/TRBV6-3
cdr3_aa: CASSETGGSYTEAFF

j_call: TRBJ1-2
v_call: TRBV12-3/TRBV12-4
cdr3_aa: CASSLARLRYRGYTF

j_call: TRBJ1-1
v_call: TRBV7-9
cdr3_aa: CASSPGAGGTEAFF

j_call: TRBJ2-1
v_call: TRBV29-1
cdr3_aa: CSVETSGRSYNEQFF

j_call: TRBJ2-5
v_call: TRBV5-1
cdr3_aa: CASSPQIGTGVETQYF

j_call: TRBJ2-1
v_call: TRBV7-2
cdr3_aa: CASSLGRTRNEQFF

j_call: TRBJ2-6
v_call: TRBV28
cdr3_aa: CASSLIGANVLTF

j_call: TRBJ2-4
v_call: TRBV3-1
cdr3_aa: CASSQDFRGRPSKNIQYF

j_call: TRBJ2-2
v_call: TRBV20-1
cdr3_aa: CSARDFLGQNTGELFF

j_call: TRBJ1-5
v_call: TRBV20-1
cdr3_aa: CSAITAGTVFQPQHF

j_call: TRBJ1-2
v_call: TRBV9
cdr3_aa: CASSDGTGVGYTF

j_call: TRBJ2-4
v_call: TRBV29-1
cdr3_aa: CSVEHGSIQYF

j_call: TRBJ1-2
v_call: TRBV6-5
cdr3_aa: CASSYLRGRDSYGYTF

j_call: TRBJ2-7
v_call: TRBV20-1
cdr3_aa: CSARAGGLIDEQYF

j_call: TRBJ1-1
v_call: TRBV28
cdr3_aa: CASSFLRGMAEAFF

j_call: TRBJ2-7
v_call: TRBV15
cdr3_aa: CATSRGRGGGGEQYF

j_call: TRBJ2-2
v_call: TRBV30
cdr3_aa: CAWWAGSTFTGELFF

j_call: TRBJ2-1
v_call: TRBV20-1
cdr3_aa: CSARDGLAGDNEQFF

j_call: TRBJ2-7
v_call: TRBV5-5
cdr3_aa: CASSPEGQGVSYEQYF

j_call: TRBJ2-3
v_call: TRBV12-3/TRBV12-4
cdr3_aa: CASSPTDLTGTDTQYF

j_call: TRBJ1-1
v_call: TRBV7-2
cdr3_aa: CASSSGQGATEAFF

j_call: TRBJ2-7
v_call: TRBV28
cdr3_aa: CASSLAPAASGRGWGYEQYF

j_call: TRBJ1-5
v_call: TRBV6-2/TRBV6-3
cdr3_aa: CASRTDSNQPQHF

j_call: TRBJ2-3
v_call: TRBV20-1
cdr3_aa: CSARDGTGSTDTQYF

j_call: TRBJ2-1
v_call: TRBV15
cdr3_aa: CATKRVRGGTNNEQFF

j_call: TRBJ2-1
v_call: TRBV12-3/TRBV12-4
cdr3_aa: CASRRGVNEQFF

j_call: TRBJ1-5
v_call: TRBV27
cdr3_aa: CASSLKAISNQPQHF

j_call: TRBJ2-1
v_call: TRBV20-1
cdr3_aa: CSARDTEMSSYNEQFF

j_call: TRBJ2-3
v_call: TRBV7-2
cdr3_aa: CASSLAGPARDTQYF

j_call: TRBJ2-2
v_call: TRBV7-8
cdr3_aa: CASSLEGLAGAYTGELFF

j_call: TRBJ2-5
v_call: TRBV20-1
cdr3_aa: CSAIPGQGVQYF

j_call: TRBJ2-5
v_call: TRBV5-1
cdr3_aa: CASSPLGLAGDNQETQYF

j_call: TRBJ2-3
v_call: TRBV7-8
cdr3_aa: CASSLVGSGMKDTQYF

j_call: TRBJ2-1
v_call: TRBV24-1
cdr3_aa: CATSDFETSSYNEQFF

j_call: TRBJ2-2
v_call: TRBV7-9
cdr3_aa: CASSLFNLPGELFF

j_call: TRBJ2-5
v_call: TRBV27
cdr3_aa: CASSLRTYRAGPDDIQYF

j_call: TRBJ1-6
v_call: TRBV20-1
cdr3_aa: CSARRSGPNSPLHF

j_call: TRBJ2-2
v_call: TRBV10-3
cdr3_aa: CAISTTVGQGAIGELFF

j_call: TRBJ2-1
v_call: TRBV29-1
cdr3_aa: CSVDGGPHEQFF

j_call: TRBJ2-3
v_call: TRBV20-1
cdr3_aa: CSAERSGLATDTQYF